Reported below is one T cell receptor beta chain. V lost 6 bases, J lost 1 base, and 12 bases lay in between. This CDR3 region has 14 residues. Germline CDR1 is SEHNR and CDR2 is FQNEAQ (reference sequence). The sample comes from a study of T cells after yellow fever vaccination. TCRdb re-called the 5' RACE reads through MiXCR, storing one row per CDR3 protein. The sample includes hundreds of thousands of distinct CDR3 sequences, about an eighth of them seen just once. This specimen consisted of CD4+ T cells sorted from PBMCs, obtained 15 days after the yellow fever booster vaccination. The chain has TRBV7-9 and TRBJ1-1, with D unresolved. This TCR was sampled from a man younger than 35 who received the YFV17D yellow fever vaccine. The CDR3 sequence: CASRPRTGNTEAFF. The DNA of the CDR3 is TGTGCCAGCAGACCTCGGACGGGGAACACTGAAGCTTTCTTT.